What follows are 21 T cell receptor beta chains derived from one specimen sequenced in a study of OX40 agonist ivuxolimab in advanced cancers. TCRdb's table, derived via immunoSEQ multiplex PCR, lists solely in-frame clones and lacks some. Of roughly 70,000 clones in the sample, about 88% were seen once. Sequencing used CD4+ or CD8+ T cells sorted from blood, obtained in a trial of the OX40 agonist ivuxolimab. The receptors were gathered from an adult with an advanced solid tumor such as melanoma, head and neck, liver or kidney cancer.

V is TRBV7-9 and J is TRBJ1-4; D might be TRBD1 (5 bases). Germline V gene lookup returns CDR1 SEHNR and CDR2 FQNEAQ (reference sequence). Between the trimmed V and J ends, which lost 2 bases and 3 bases, there was a span of 7 bases. The CDR3 is 14 residues long. The CDR3 coding sequence is TGTGCCAGCAGCTTACAGGGTTCTAATGAAAAACTGTTTTTT. This gives the protein CASSLQGSNEKLFF.

This clone was found a few times. V usage is TRBV11-3 and J usage is TRBJ2-5; D is possibly TRBD1 (6 bases). Trimming stripped 5 bases from V and 1 base from J, with 14 bases between. Germline V gene data show CDR1 as SGHNT and CDR2 as YENEEA. The CDR3 has 15 residues. The CDR3, as DNA: TGTGCCAGCAGCCCAGGGGTGGGAGCCCAAGAGACCCAGTACTTC. Translation gives CASSPGVGAQETQYF.

Here the CDR3 DNA reads TGTGCCAGTAGTTCCCGGGGTAGCGGGAGTAACGAGCAGTACTTC. This gives the protein CASSSRGSGSNEQYF. The chain combines TRBV19 with TRBJ2-7; 9 bases are a match to TRBD2. Unmatched junction bases numbered 10, after V lost 5 bases and J lost 5 bases. CDR1 and CDR2 (germline): LNHDA, SQIVND (reference sequence). This CDR3 is 15 amino acids long.

The V gene is TRBV27, the J gene TRBJ2-6; D gene ambiguous. The CDR3 contains 15 residues. Germline CDR1 reads MNHEY; CDR2 reads SMNVEV (reference sequence). Trimming removed 6 bases at V and 0 bases at J, with 9 bases between. CDR3 nucleotide sequence: TGTGCCAGCAGAGGTACAGTCTCTGGGGCCAACGTCCTGACTTTC. Translating gives CASRGTVSGANVLTF.

The V and J genes are TRBV5-1 and TRBJ1-5; 7 nucleotides agree with TRBD1. The CDR3 is made up of 13 amino acids. CDR1 SGHRS and CDR2 YFSETQ come from the germline V gene. The V and J ends lost 5 bases and 4 bases, in that order; junction bases with no gene match: 3. The CDR3 DNA reads as TGCGCCAGCAGGTGGGACAGTAATCAGCCCCAGCATTTT. It codes for CASRWDSNQPQHF.

This clone was counted a single time. The genes are TRBV7-9 and TRBJ2-2; D gene uncertain. The CDR3 length is 13 residues. The germline V gene has CDR1 SEHNR and CDR2 FQNEAQ (reference sequence). Trimming shortened V by 0 bases and J by 6 bases, and 5 bases separated the two germline ends. The CDR3 nucleotides are TGTGCCAGCAGCTTAGCTGGGTCCGGGGAGCTGTTTTTT. This encodes CASSLAGSGELFF.

This chain joins TRBV6-6 and TRBJ1-2; TRBD1 aligns across 9 bases. In germline, CDR1 is MNHNY, CDR2 SVGAGI (reference sequence). Trimming cost V 7 bases and J 8 bases; bases outside gene matches: 11. This CDR3 has 14 residues. CDR3 DNA sequence: TGTGCCAGCACCAAAGTGGACAGGGGAAGCGGCTACACCTTC. Translating it yields CASTKVDRGSGYTF.

The chain has TRBV6-5 and TRBJ2-1; D not resolved. The V gene's germline CDR1 is MNHEY and CDR2 SVGAGI. CDR3 length: 13 amino acids. Deletions cut 0 bases from V and 7 bases from J, with 7 bases between. DNA for the CDR3: TGTGCCAGCAGTTACTCGCCGTGGAATGAGCAGTTCTTC. It codes for CASSYSPWNEQFF.

The CDR3 loop is CSVSREEAEAFF. The CDR3 DNA sequence: TGCAGCGTTTCCAGGGAGGAGGCTGAAGCTTTCTTT. V usage is TRBV29-1 and J usage is TRBJ1-1, with D perhaps matching TRBD1 (5 bases). CDR3 length equals 12 residues. Trimming shortened V by 5 bases and J by 6 bases, and 13 bases separated the two germline ends. Germline CDR1 and CDR2: SQVTM and ANQGSEA.

The CDR3 protein is CAISPGLEGSEQFF. CDR3 bases: TGTGCCATAAGTCCGGGACTCGAGGGTAGTGAGCAGTTCTTC. The chain uses TRBV10-3 and TRBJ2-1, with D perhaps matching TRBD2 (6 bases). The germline V and J ends were trimmed by 9 bases and 9 bases, with 21 bases remaining between them. The CDR3 is 14 amino acids. Germline CDR1 and CDR2: ENHRY and SYGVKD.

The V and J genes are TRBV5-5 and TRBJ2-3; 12 bases agree with TRBD2. The CDR3 has 16 amino acids. V lost 5 bases to trimming and J lost 6 bases; unmatched junction nucleotides: 10. CDR1 SGHKS and CDR2 YYEKEE come from the germline V gene (reference sequence). CDR3 in amino acids: CASSPPTSGSPDTQYF. CDR3 nucleotide sequence: TGTGCCAGCAGTCCTCCGACTAGCGGGAGCCCCGATACGCAGTATTTT.

The CDR3 DNA reads TGTGCCATCAGTGAGTCGGTATTCCAAGAGACCCAGTACTTC. Its protein is CAISESVFQETQYF. The chain is built from TRBV10-3 and TRBJ2-5, with D unresolved. Germline CDR1 and CDR2: ENHRY and SYGVKD. V gave up 0 bases and J gave up 1 base, with 6 bases separating them. The CDR3 spans 14 residues.

A single count supports this clone. V usage is TRBV7-3 and J usage is TRBJ2-3, with 11 bases that match TRBD1. The trim removed 4 bases at V and 5 bases at J, leaving 5 bases unmatched. This CDR3 spans 15 amino acids. Germline CDR1 is SGHTA and CDR2 is FQGTGA. CDR3 sequence: CASSSGGQGVDTQYF. CDR3 sequence (DNA): TGTGCCAGCAGCTCAGGGGGACAGGGGGTAGATACGCAGTATTTT. The variable domain in full, with the rest retrieved from reference TRBV7-3 and TRBJ2-3, is GAGVSQTPSNKVTEKGKYVELRCDPISGHTALYWYRQSLGQGPEFLIYFQGTGAADDSGLPNDRFFAVRPEGSVSTLKIQRTERGDSAVYLCASSSGGQGVDTQYFGPGTRLTVL.

The rearrangement uses TRBV11-3 and TRBJ2-2; 11 bases are shared with TRBD2. The germline gives CDR1 SGHNT, CDR2 YENEEA. The J segment lost 0 bases and the V segment lost 5 bases, leaving 5 bases of the junction unmatched. The CDR3 has 17 residues. This CDR3 is CASSLGTSGANTGELFF. In DNA, the CDR3 is TGTGCCAGCAGCCTCGGGACTAGCGGTGCGAACACCGGGGAGCTGTTTTTT.

This clone was recorded only once. The CDR3 here is CASSVVGSGTRETQYF. CDR3 DNA: TGTGCCAGCAGCGTAGTGGGGAGCGGGACTAGAGAGACCCAGTACTTC. This rearrangement joins TRBV9 to TRBJ2-5; 8 nucleotides match TRBD2. The CDR3 length is 16 residues. The V gene's germline CDR1 is SGDLS and CDR2 YYNGEE. Losses at the gene ends were 0 bases for V and 4 bases for J; bases not matched to a gene: 8. Full variable domain (missing parts from reference TRBV9 and TRBJ2-5): DSGVTQTPKHLITATGQRVTLRCSPRSGDLSVYWYQQSLDQGLQFLIQYYNGEERAKGNILERFSAQQFPDLHSELNLSSLELGDSALYFCASSVVGSGTRETQYFGPGTRLLVL.

The V gene is TRBV7-9, the J gene TRBJ2-1, with D possibly matching TRBD1 (7 bases). The germline CDR1 and CDR2 sequences are SEHNR and FQNEAQ (reference sequence). Trimming stripped 5 bases from V and 7 bases from J, with 27 bases between. CDR3 length: 18 residues. The CDR3 coding sequence is TGTGCCAGCAGCCCGGCGGGACAGCTAAGCCCCCAGGGTAATGAGCAGTTCTTC. Protein product: CASSPAGQLSPQGNEQFF. Drawing the rest from reference TRBV7-9 and TRBJ2-1, the complete variable domain is DTGVSQNPRHKITKRGQNVTFRCDPISEHNRLYWYRQTLGQGPEFLTYFQNEAQLEKSRLLSDRFSAERPKGSFSTLEIQRTEQGDSAMYLCASSPAGQLSPQGNEQFFGPGTRLTVL.

The rearrangement links TRBV30 to TRBJ1-5, with no clear D. This CDR3 spans 14 amino acids. Germline V gene lookup returns CDR1 GTSNPN and CDR2 SVGIG (reference sequence). Trimming removed 3 bases at V and 5 bases at J, with 14 bases between. CDR3 in amino acids: CAWSVLAADQPQHF. The CDR3 coding sequence is TGTGCCTGGAGCGTATTGGCAGCCGATCAGCCCCAGCATTTT. Variable domain in full (rest from reference TRBV30 and TRBJ1-5): SQTIHQWPATLVQPVGSPLSLECTVEGTSNPNLYWYRQAAGRGLQLLFYSVGIGQISSEVPQNLSASRPQDRQFILSSKKLLLSDSGFYLCAWSVLAADQPQHFGDGTRLSIL.

This chain uses TRBV5-4 with TRBJ2-2; D perhaps matches TRBD2 (6 bases). Germline CDR1 and CDR2: SGHNT and YYREEE (reference sequence). Trimming removed 2 bases from V and 3 bases from J, with 11 bases in between. The CDR3 spans 15 residues. The CDR3 bases are TGTGCCAGCAGCTTTGGGGGAGGCCACACCGGGGAGCTGTTTTTT. Translation gives CASSFGGGHTGELFF.

The chain couples TRBV5-6 to TRBJ1-1; weak D call: TRBD1 (5 bases). The CDR3 length is 15 residues. Germline CDR1 and CDR2: SGHDT and YYEEEE. V lost 0 bases and J lost 0, with 9 bases in between. CDR3 sequence reads: CASSLAGLLNTEAFF. DNA of the CDR3: TGTGCCAGCAGCTTGGCGGGACTACTGAACACTGAAGCTTTCTTT.

The V gene is TRBV6-6, the J gene TRBJ1-2; tentatively, D is TRBD1 (6 bases). Germline V gene sequence: CDR1 MNHNY, CDR2 SVGAGI (reference sequence). The ends were cut back, 5 bases at V and 4 bases at J, with 11 bases in the middle. This CDR3 is built from 13 residues. The CDR3 region has the DNA TGTGCCAGCAGTGGAGGACAGACCTATGGCTACACCTTC. Translated: CASSGGQTYGYTF.

The table lists this clone with a count of one. The V and J genes are TRBV7-8 and TRBJ2-7; TRBD1 agrees at 8 bases. This CDR3 spans 16 amino acids. In germline, CDR1 is SGHVS, CDR2 FQNEAQ. V trimming: 1 base; J trimming: 2 bases; junction bases outside the gene matches: 7. The DNA for the CDR3 is TGTGCCAGCAGCTTAGGAGGCAGGGGGCTCCCCTACGAGCAGTACTTC. It yields the protein CASSLGGRGLPYEQYF.